This TCR beta chain was profiled in a study of blood T cell repertoires in COVID-19 (dated by TCRdb to about 2020). About the investigation overall: The collaborator samples originated in the United States, Italy and Spain and spanned the acute and convalescent phases of COVID-19. The material from the prospective study consisted of cDNA or gDNA derived from T cells, B-cell-depleted T cells, or PBMCs. Nearly every sample came with metadata listing a de-identified subject ID, COVID-19 status, age in years and sex. Subjects who had been exposed to COVID-19, were actively infected with it, or had recovered from it provided the deeply sampled blood TCRbeta repertoires that made up the dataset. Samples were obtained from the ongoing ImmuneRACE study (first 160 participants) and from about 1,300 subjects provided by 6 global collaborators. The repertoires were released in a freely available public database intended as a resource for research on the immune response to SARS-CoV-2. Where available, HLA class I and class II types were obtained from metadata supplied by the sample provider rather than from assay-based typing.

Collaborating institutions collected whole blood in K2EDTA tubes following their own protocols. Collaborator samples were shipped for TCRbeta analysis as frozen whole blood, isolated PBMCs, or DNA extracted from either sample type. Results and caveats for the whole study, not just this receptor: Clinical and demographic metadata were provided uncurated, with the amount varying by source and participant.

TCRbeta CDR3 regions were amplified from genomic DNA using the immunoSEQ Assay, a bias-controlled multiplex PCR. The paper's processing steps were these. The number of nucleated cells in each sample was estimated by amplification of reference gene primers within the assay. To quantify the absolute abundance of each unique TCRbeta CDR3 rearrangement, sequence reads were collapsed and filtered. For each sample, productive Simpson clonality was calculated as the square root of Simpson's diversity index over productive rearrangements. TCRdb took over this immuneACCESS table, retaining in-frame rearrangements with V and J assigned. Such tables are incomplete; in checked studies, under half of the missing clones stem from an unresolved V gene, and the remainder is unexplained. The DNA gave D and trimming, while V, J and clone size come from that table. Present in this sample are 100,000 to 150,000 clones, 70% to 90% of which were seen just once. The ten largest clones take up approximately 8% of the sample.

Trimming accounts for 1 base at V and 0 bases at J, while the number of junction bases matched to no gene is 0. The CDR3 measures 16 amino acids from cysteine to phenylalanine. CDR3 DNA only is kept here, 48 bases in frame from base 1. The germline V gene (reference sequence) gives CDR1 as MNHEY and CDR2 as SMNVEV. Regarding this clone: Its target antigen remains unknown. No qualities accompany the bases; no much larger clone lies one base away.

Sequenced input: peripheral blood. This sequence originates from a middle-aged man with acute or convalescent COVID-19. The sequence links TRBV27 to TRBJ2-3, with 11 middle bases fitting TRBD2. The DNA reads as follows: TGTGCCAGCAGTTTATGGACTAGCGGGAGCACAGATACGCAGTATTTT. Its product reads: CASSLWTSGSTDTQYF.